The present TCR beta chain was sequenced within a study of human T cells and chemical hapten exposure. In the study overall: Weekly diphenylcyclopropenone doses were given to patients' scalps across the approximately 26-week study.

Trimming took 3 bases from V and 4 from J; bases not matched to a gene: 1. The CDR3 contains 14 residues. Germline loops: CDR1 SNHLY, CDR2 FYNNEI. This clonotype turned up a few times. The time point was: patch test 2, 6 weeks after DPC sensitization. The sample's treatment: therapeutic diphenylcyclopropenone sensitization with weekly scalp DPC. TCRdb re-called the RACE reads through MiXCR, storing one row per CDR3 protein. Among around 360,000 distinct CDR3 sequences listed, about 6% were seen once. This TCR came from a woman aged 18-29 years with alopecia areata. Some clones in this sample may be carry-over from other donors' samples. The genes are TRBV2 and TRBJ2-1; 9 bases are shared with TRBD1. Material: whole blood, obtained in connection with sensitization to the hapten diphenylcyclopropenone (DPC). The CDR3 DNA reads TGTGCCAGCAGTGAGGACAGGGGATACAATGAGCAGTTCTTC. This codes for CASSEDRGYNEQFF.